Shown below are 32 T cell receptor beta chains from a single sample sequenced in a study of blood T cell repertoires in COVID-19. The method was immunoSEQ multiplex PCR; TCRdb's version includes in-frame clones alone and lacks a portion of them. The sample yields about 370,000 clones, 90% to 95% seen once. The specimen was PBMCs or T cells enriched from blood (not recorded which). These receptors all come from a woman in her forties who had been exposed to COVID-19.

The J gene is TRBJ2-2, the V gene TRBV7-8, with TRBD2 matching 14 bases. The CDR3 extends over 18 amino acids. Trimming took 4 bases from V and 9 from J; bases not matched to a gene: 13. Germline CDR1 and CDR2: SGHVS and FQNEAQ. The CDR3 nucleotides are TGTGCCAGCAGCTCTAGGACCGGGACTAGCGGGAGTAGCCGGGAGCTGTTTTTT. Translation: CASSSRTGTSGSSRELFF.

The chain joins TRBV19 to TRBJ1-3; tentative D call: TRBD1 (5 bases). Germline-derived CDR1 and CDR2 are LNHDA and SQIVND (reference sequence). V gave up 4 bases and J gave up 3 bases, with 19 bases separating them. CDR3 length: 17 amino acids. The CDR3 sequence: CASSTTRRGFGGNTIYF. CDR3 sequence (DNA): TGTGCCAGTAGTACTACAAGAAGGGGTTTTGGTGGAAACACCATATATTTT. Complete variable domain (other parts from reference TRBV19 and TRBJ1-3): DGGITQSPKYLFRKEGQNVTLSCEQNLNHDAMYWYRQDPGQGLRLIYYSQIVNDFQKGDIAEGYSVSREKKESFPLTVTSAQKNPTAFYLCASSTTRRGFGGNTIYFGEGSWLTVV.

This rearrangement joins TRBV7-9 to TRBJ1-1; 7 nucleotides agree with TRBD1. Trimming removed 5 bases from V and 2 bases from J; junction bases left unmatched: 8. From germline, CDR1 is SEHNR and CDR2 FQNEAQ (reference sequence). CDR3 length: 15 residues. The CDR3 DNA sequence: TGTGCCAGCAGCGGGTCGGGACAGATAAACACTGAAGCTTTCTTT. As protein: CASSGSGQINTEAFF.

This clone has a single count. The J gene is TRBJ1-3, the V gene TRBV9; no reliable D call. Germline lookup yields CDR1 SGDLS and CDR2 YYNGEE. The CDR3 runs 16 residues. Trimming took 0 bases from V and 0 from J, leaving 10 bases between them. CDR3 amino acids: CASSVASGYSGNTIYF. CDR3 nucleotide sequence: TGTGCCAGCAGCGTAGCTTCGGGATACTCTGGAAACACCATATATTTT.

The chain combines TRBV6-5 with TRBJ2-1; 7 bases match TRBD2. J was trimmed by 7 bases and V by 5 bases; bases with no gene match: 5. CDR1 and CDR2 (germline): MNHEY, SVGAGI. The CDR3 spans 13 residues. The CDR3 is CASSKRGVNEQFF. DNA of the CDR3: TGTGCCAGCAGTAAGCGGGGCGTGAATGAGCAGTTCTTC.

Turning to this clone: Other DNA sequences in the same sample also yield this CDR3. The chain employs TRBV6-2 or TRBV6-3 and TRBJ1-2; 8 bases match TRBD1. After removal of 3 bases from V and 4 bases from J, the junction contained 1 base not matched to a gene. The CDR3 loop spans 13 amino acids. Germline CDR1 and CDR2: MNHEY and SVGEGT. In DNA form, the CDR3 reads TGTGCCAGCAGTTATACAGGGGGCTATGGCTACACCTTC. Protein: CASSYTGGYGYTF.

V is TRBV7-9 and J is TRBJ2-7, with D possibly being TRBD2 (5 bases). The CDR3 is 15 amino acids. The germline gives CDR1 SEHNR, CDR2 FQNEAQ (reference sequence). Between the trimmed V and J ends, which lost 0 bases and 3 bases, there was a span of 12 bases. CDR3 sequence (DNA): TGTGCCAGCAGCTTAGCCGGGGTCTTAAACTACGAGCAGTACTTC. Residues: CASSLAGVLNYEQYF. The complete variable domain, with remaining parts taken from reference TRBV7-9 and TRBJ2-7, reads DTGVSQNPRHKITKRGQNVTFRCDPISEHNRLYWYRQTLGQGPEFLTYFQNEAQLEKSRLLSDRFSAERPKGSFSTLEIQRTEQGDSAMYLCASSLAGVLNYEQYFGPGTRLTVT.

The V and J genes are TRBV19 and TRBJ1-3; maybe TRBD1 (5 bases). CDR3 size: 13 residues. CDR1 is LNHDA, CDR2 SQIVND, per germline (reference sequence). V dropped 5 bases and J dropped 9 bases, with 14 bases sitting between them. CDR3: CASSREGSATIYF. The CDR3 DNA follows: TGTGCCAGTAGTCGGGAGGGGTCGGCCACCATATATTTT.

The rearrangement joins TRBV19 to TRBJ1-2, with D hard to call. This CDR3 has 14 residues. Germline lookup yields CDR1 LNHDA and CDR2 SQIVND (reference sequence). Trimming stripped 6 bases from V and 0 bases from J, with 11 bases between. The CDR3 region is CASRNILSNYGYTF. The DNA for the CDR3 is TGTGCCAGTAGGAACATCCTCTCTAACTATGGCTACACCTTC. The whole variable domain, remainder taken from reference TRBV19 and TRBJ1-2, is DGGITQSPKYLFRKEGQNVTLSCEQNLNHDAMYWYRQDPGQGLRLIYYSQIVNDFQKGDIAEGYSVSREKKESFPLTVTSAQKNPTAFYLCASRNILSNYGYTFGSGTRLTVV.

This chain joins TRBV5-4 and TRBJ2-1, with 9 bases that match TRBD2. The CDR3 is made up of 15 amino acids. Trimming took 7 bases from V and 3 from J; bases not matched to a gene: 8. CDR1 is SGHNT and CDR2 is YYREEE in the germline V gene (reference sequence). The DNA of the CDR3 is TGTGCCAGCCAGCTTAGCGGGGGCATCTACAATGAGCAGTTCTTC. Translated: CASQLSGGIYNEQFF. Full variable domain (missing parts from reference TRBV5-4 and TRBJ2-1): ETGVTQSPTHLIKTRGQQVTLRCSSQSGHNTVSWYQQALGQGPQFIFQYYREEENGRGNFPPRFSGLQFPNYSSELNVNALELDDSALYLCASQLSGGIYNEQFFGPGTRLTVL.

The chain employs TRBV27 and TRBJ1-1; no definite D call. The germline V gene has CDR1 MNHEY and CDR2 SMNVEV (reference sequence). Trimming removed 6 bases from V and 1 base from J, with 12 bases in between. CDR3 size: 14 residues. CDR3 bases: TGTGCCAGCAGCCTCCCCGGAGGGAACACTGAAGCTTTCTTT. Translation: CASSLPGGNTEAFF.

J is TRBJ1-2 and V is TRBV12-3 or TRBV12-4; no firm D call. The germline V and J ends were trimmed by 6 bases and 1 base, with 3 bases remaining between them. CDR3 length: 11 amino acids. CDR3 loop: CASSRNYGYTF. The DNA for the CDR3 is TGTGCCAGCAGCCGTAACTATGGCTACACCTTC.

This clone has a single count. CDR3 amino acids: CASNRREGLGGTDTQYF. CDR3 in DNA: TGTGCCAGTAATCGGCGGGAGGGCCTCGGGGGCACAGATACGCAGTATTTT. This chain links TRBV19 with TRBJ2-3; 9 positions agree with TRBD2. The length of the CDR3 is 17 residues. From germline, CDR1 is LNHDA and CDR2 SQIVND (reference sequence). Losses at the gene ends were 7 bases for V and 1 base for J; bases not matched to a gene: 12.

Remarks on this clone: Other nucleotide sequences from this sample produce the same CDR3. The chain is built from TRBV18 and TRBJ1-2; TRBD1 agrees at 7 bases. The ends lost 3 bases at V and 6 bases at J; junction bases unmatched: 1. The CDR3 totals 12 residues. Germline loops: CDR1 KGHSH, CDR2 LQKENI. Here the CDR3 DNA reads TGTGCCAGCTCACCTGACAGGGATGGCTACACCTTC. Protein sequence: CASSPDRDGYTF.

This clone was counted a single time. The V call is TRBV6-5, the J call TRBJ1-2, with D possibly matching TRBD1 (5 bases). V was pared by 6 bases and J by 6 bases, with 11 bases between. The CDR3 runs to 12 residues. CDR1 and CDR2 from the germline V gene are MNHEY and SVGAGI. CDR3 sequence: CASSRGGDGYTF. In DNA, the CDR3 is TGTGCCAGCAGCCGGGGGGGAGATGGCTACACCTTC.

The rearrangement joins TRBV7-9 to TRBJ2-1, with D tentatively TRBD1 (5 bases). This CDR3 is 13 amino acids long. CDR1 is SEHNR, CDR2 FQNEAQ, per germline (reference sequence). With 7 bases removed from V and 4 bases from J, the gap between germline ends came to 11 bases. The CDR3 sequence: CASTQDTYNEQFF. Here the CDR3 DNA reads TGTGCCAGCACCCAGGACACTTACAATGAGCAGTTCTTC.

The table lists this clone with a few counts. In nucleotides, the CDR3 is TGTGCCACCCAGGGACACTCGCGCTCCTATAATTCACCCCTCCACTTT. Its translation is CATQGHSRSYNSPLHF. This sequence joins TRBV15 and TRBJ1-6; D might be TRBD1 (6 bases). Trimming pared 8 bases from V and 0 bases from J, leaving 14 bases between. The CDR3 covers 16 residues. Germline-derived CDR1 and CDR2 are LNHNV and YYDKDF (reference sequence).

This rearrangement joins TRBV5-8 to TRBJ2-7; TRBD1 agrees at 7 bases. CDR3 length: 13 amino acids. CDR1 is SGHTS, CDR2 YDEGEE, per germline. Unmatched junction bases numbered 11, after V lost 5 bases and J lost 9 bases. CDR3 sequence: CASRPTGPGGQYF. CDR3 DNA: TGTGCCAGCAGACCGACAGGGCCTGGGGGGCAGTACTTC.

The chain uses TRBV7-9 and TRBJ1-5; D gene ambiguous. CDR1 is SEHNR, CDR2 FQNEAQ, per germline (reference sequence). The CDR3 length is 13 residues. Trimming took off 1 base at V and 4 bases at J, with 5 bases between the two ends. CDR3 sequence: CASSLDGNQPQHF. The CDR3 DNA reads TGTGCCAGCAGCTTAGACGGGAATCAGCCCCAGCATTTT. Full variable domain (missing parts from reference TRBV7-9 and TRBJ1-5): DTGVSQNPRHKITKRGQNVTFRCDPISEHNRLYWYRQTLGQGPEFLTYFQNEAQLEKSRLLSDRFSAERPKGSFSTLEIQRTEQGDSAMYLCASSLDGNQPQHFGDGTRLSIL.

The chain recombines TRBV4-1 with TRBJ1-2; D is undetermined. In germline, CDR1 is MGHRA, CDR2 YSYEKL. V was clipped by 0 bases and J by 0 bases, with 8 bases between them. The CDR3 is 15 amino acids. CDR3 sequence: CASSQEGRANYGYTF. CDR3 sequence (DNA): TGCGCCAGCAGCCAAGAGGGCAGAGCTAACTATGGCTACACCTTC.

The chain employs TRBV19 and TRBJ1-3; the match to TRBD1 covers 8 bases. V trimming: 5 bases; J trimming: 0 bases; junction bases outside the gene matches: 3. The V gene's germline CDR1 is LNHDA and CDR2 SQIVND (reference sequence). The CDR3 has 15 amino acids. For the CDR3, the DNA is TGTGCCAGTAGTGAACAGGGGGTCTCTGGAAACACCATATATTTT. Translated, it gives CASSEQGVSGNTIYF.

V and J are TRBV7-2 and TRBJ1-1, with 9 nucleotides matching TRBD1. Germline-derived CDR1 and CDR2 are SGHTA and FQGNSA. The V gene end was trimmed by 5 bases and the J gene end by 4 bases; junction bases not matched to a gene: 8. The CDR3 is 15 residues long. CDR3 nucleotide sequence: TGTGCCAGCAGCGTTACAGGGGGCGGGAGCACTGAAGCTTTCTTT. It is translated as CASSVTGGGSTEAFF.

The chain recombines TRBV13 with TRBJ2-7, with 7 bases lining up with TRBD1. V shed 10 bases and J 5 bases; nucleotides not matched to a gene: 20. Germline CDR1 PRHDT, CDR2 FYEKMQ (reference sequence). The CDR3 has 16 residues. CDR3 nucleotides: TGTGCCACCACATTTGTAGGGGGCGCGGAGAGGGACGAGCAGTACTTC. Protein product: CATTFVGGAERDEQYF. Full variable domain (rest looked up from reference TRBV13 and TRBJ2-7): AAGVIQSPRHLIKEKRETATLKCYPIPRHDTVYWYQQGPGQDPQFLISFYEKMQSDKGSIPDRFSAQQFSDYHSELNMSSLELGDSALYFCATTFVGGAERDEQYFGPGTRLTVT.

The V call is TRBV5-1, the J call TRBJ1-1; D unclear. V was shortened by 2 bases and J by 1 base, with 9 bases between the two germline ends. The CDR3 is made up of 14 amino acids. CDR1 is SGHRS, CDR2 YFSETQ, per germline. The CDR3 loop is CASSFGSGNTEAFF. In DNA form, the CDR3 reads TGCGCCAGCAGCTTTGGGTCAGGGAACACTGAAGCTTTCTTT.

The rearrangement joins TRBV5-1 to TRBJ1-1; 8 positions agree with TRBD1. V shed 4 bases and J 4 bases; nucleotides not matched to a gene: 3. The V gene's germline CDR1 is SGHRS and CDR2 YFSETQ. This CDR3 contains 13 residues. Here the CDR3 DNA reads TGCGCCAGCAGCACAGGGGGGACCACTGAAGCTTTCTTT. Its protein is CASSTGGTTEAFF.

The CDR3 reads CASSHRDTQYF. The CDR3 nucleotides are TGTGCCAGCAGCCACAGAGATACGCAGTATTTT. The V and J genes are TRBV3-1 (or the pseudogene TRBV3-2) and TRBJ2-3, with D unresolved. Germline CDR1 and CDR2: LGHDT and YNNKEL (reference sequence). The CDR3 extends over 11 amino acids. V lost 3 bases and J lost 5, with 3 bases in between.

V gene TRBV30 combines with J gene TRBJ2-3; D is possibly TRBD2 (6 bases). V was trimmed by 1 base and J by 2 bases, leaving 16 bases between them. In germline, CDR1 is GTSNPN, CDR2 SVGIG (reference sequence). This CDR3 has 16 residues. The DNA of the CDR3 is TGTGCCTGGAGTGAGATGGTTCTAGCGTCCACAGATACGCAGTATTTT. As protein: CAWSEMVLASTDTQYF.

This chain uses TRBV7-9 with TRBJ1-4; D is unclear. Trimming took off 4 bases at V and 0 bases at J, with 9 bases between the two ends. The CDR3 loop spans 15 amino acids. The germline CDR1 and CDR2 sequences are SEHNR and FQNEAQ (reference sequence). The CDR3 coding sequence is TGTGCCAGCAGCTCAGAGGGAGCAACTAATGAAAAACTGTTTTTT. This sequence encodes CASSSEGATNEKLFF.

The chain is built from TRBV29-1 and TRBJ1-1, with 7 bases fitting TRBD1. Per germline, CDR1 SQVTM and CDR2 ANQGSEA. V shed 4 bases, J shed 0 bases, and the junction held 8 bases outside the gene matches. This CDR3 is built from 15 residues. The CDR3 bases are TGCAGCGTTGTCCCGTGGGGACAGATGAACACTGAAGCTTTCTTT. Its translation: CSVVPWGQMNTEAFF.

This chain uses TRBV7-2 with TRBJ2-7, with 10 positions matching TRBD1. The ends lost 4 bases at V and 3 bases at J; junction bases unmatched: 3. The germline V gene encodes CDR1 SGHTA and CDR2 FQGNSA. This CDR3 comprises 14 residues. The DNA for the CDR3 is TGTGCCAGCAGCTGGGGACAGGGGAGCTACGAGCAGTACTTC. It yields the protein CASSWGQGSYEQYF.

This rearrangement joins TRBV4-3 to TRBJ1-2; TRBD1 agrees at 10 bases. Germline trimming cut 0 bases from V and 6 bases from J; bases unmatched to any gene: 1. The CDR3 loop spans 14 amino acids. In germline, CDR1 is LGHNA, CDR2 YSLEER. CDR3 residues: CASSQETGGDGYTF. The CDR3 DNA is TGCGCCAGCAGCCAAGAGACAGGGGGCGATGGCTACACCTTC.

The chain has TRBV27 and TRBJ1-6, with D possibly TRBD1 on 5 matching bases. The V end was cut by 3 bases, the J end by 12 bases, with 12 bases between. The CDR3 has 13 residues. Germline CDR1 MNHEY, CDR2 SMNVEV (reference sequence). The CDR3 DNA reads as TGTGCCAGCAGTTTCCTCTCCGGGGGACCCCTCCACTTT. Encoded protein: CASSFLSGGPLHF.